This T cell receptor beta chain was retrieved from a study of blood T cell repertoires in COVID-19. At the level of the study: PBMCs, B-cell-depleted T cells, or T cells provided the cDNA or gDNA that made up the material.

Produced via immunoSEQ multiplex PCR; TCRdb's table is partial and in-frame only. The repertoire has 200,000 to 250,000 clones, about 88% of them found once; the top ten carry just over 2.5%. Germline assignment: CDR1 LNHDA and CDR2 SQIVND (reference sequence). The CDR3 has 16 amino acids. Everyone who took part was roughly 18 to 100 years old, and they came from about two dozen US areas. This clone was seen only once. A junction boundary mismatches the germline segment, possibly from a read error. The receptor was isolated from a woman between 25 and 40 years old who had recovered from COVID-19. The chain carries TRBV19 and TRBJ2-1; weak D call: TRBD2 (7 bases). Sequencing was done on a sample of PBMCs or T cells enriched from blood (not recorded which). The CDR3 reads CASSPLAGAAYNEQFF. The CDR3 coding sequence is TGTGCCAGTAGTCCCCTCGCGGGGGCCGCCTATAATGAGCAGTTCTTC.